What follows is one T cell receptor beta chain and its context. The data were taken from a study of chemoradiotherapy in HPV16-positive cancers. Measured with immunoSEQ multiplex PCR; TCRdb has only the in-frame clones, and not every one. The sample carries about 13,000 clones, under 85% recorded once. The sequencing used blood, collected from a patient who underwent chemoradiotherapy. This receptor was taken from a human donor with HPV-associated anogenital cancer.

This CDR3 is CASSPAWIAGEETQYF. The CDR3 DNA reads TGTGCCAGCAGCCCTGCCTGGATAGCGGGGGAGGAGACCCAGTACTTC. The chain is built from TRBV7-2 and TRBJ2-5; 9 nucleotides agree with TRBD2. V shed 5 bases, J shed 5 bases, and the junction held 12 bases outside the gene matches. The CDR3 spans 16 residues. Looked up from germline, CDR1 is SGHTA and CDR2 is FQGNSA.